This T cell receptor beta chain derives from a study of radiation and T cells in renal cell carcinoma. Germline lookup yields CDR1 LGHNA and CDR2 YSLEER. The CDR3 consists of 15 residues. J was trimmed by 5 bases and V by 0 bases; bases with no gene match: 3. The method was immunoSEQ multiplex PCR; TCRdb's version includes in-frame clones alone and lacks a portion of them. This table has about 130,000 clones, roughly 80% appearing once. Time point defined: baseline pretreatment blood. The treatment is: 15 Gy SBRT to primary tumor, nephrectomy 4 weeks later. Serial blood draws occurred at baseline and 2 and 4 weeks post-SBRT.

The receptor comes from a woman in her fifties or sixties with renal cell carcinoma. Material: blood, obtained from a patient whose treatment included radiotherapy and nephrectomy. The gene calls are TRBV4-3 and TRBJ2-1, with 8 bases matching TRBD2. CDR3 sequence: CASSQDPGRDNEQFF. The CDR3 region has the DNA TGCGCCAGCAGCCAAGATCCCGGGAGGGACAATGAGCAGTTCTTC.